The TCR beta chain described here comes from a study of cytomegalovirus exposure and HLA in healthy donors. Study results and limitations: The classifier reportedly diagnosed cytomegalovirus status with high specificity and sensitivity. The presence/absence work took it that sequencing depth was about the same across donors.

Healthy bone marrow donors made up the donor group. This clone occurred a few times. The antigen is not known. In the PCR, 60 Vbeta and 13 Jbeta primers were used. Sequencing used immunoSEQ multiplex PCR; TCRdb keeps in-frame clones, though not all of them. The data hold 150,000 to 200,000 clones, with 75% observed a single time. The V gene's germline CDR1 is MNHNS and CDR2 SASEGT. The CDR3 is 15 amino acids. V lost 6 bases, J lost 4 bases, and 9 bases stayed unmatched. The material sequenced was PBMCs. The J gene is TRBJ2-5, the V gene TRBV6-1; TRBD1 aligns across 9 bases. This TCR came from a woman between 40 and 55 years old in good health and CMV-seropositive. As DNA, the CDR3 is TGTGCCAGCAGCGAAAACAGGGGGCGCGGAGAGACCCAGTACTTC. It yields the protein CASSENRGRGETQYF.